One and the same sample provided the 15 T cell receptor beta chains below, sequenced in a study of Graves' ophthalmopathy and Graves' hyperthyroidism. Amplification from RNA transcripts yielded the TCR beta CDR3 regions. RT-PCR was first run with HTBI primers, then multiplex PCR in a second round. TCRdb fed the multiplex PCR reads into MiXCR, producing one record per CDR3 protein. The sample records approximately 410,000 distinct CDR3 sequences, 15% being singletons. Sequencing input: peripheral blood. These receptor sequences come from a woman younger than 35 with stable Graves' hyperthyroidism.

This clonotype was observed at least ten times. The chain couples TRBV24-1 to TRBJ1-2, with TRBD1 matching over 7 bases. The CDR3 consists of 15 residues. Germline-derived CDR1 and CDR2 are KGHDR and SFDVKD. V lost 3 bases to trimming and J lost 6 bases; unmatched junction nucleotides: 9. The CDR3 protein is CATSDPSQGENGYTF. CDR3 coding DNA: TGTGCCACCAGTGATCCGAGCCAGGGGGAGAATGGCTACACCTTC.

This clonotype occurred many times. This chain links TRBV7-2 with TRBJ1-1, with D unresolved. The CDR3 is 15 residues long. The ends were cut back, 7 bases at V and 1 base at J, with 16 bases in the middle. Germline lookup yields CDR1 SGHTA and CDR2 FQGNSA. CDR3 nucleotide sequence: TGTGCCAGCAACCGGGTCTGGGCGACGAACACTGAAGCTTTCTTT. Amino acid sequence: CASNRVWATNTEAFF. Full variable domain (remainder filled in from reference TRBV7-2 and TRBJ1-1): GAGVSQSPSNKVTEKGKDVELRCDPISGHTALYWYRQSLGQGLEFLIYFQGNSAPDKSGLPSDRFSAERTGGSVSTLTIQRTQQEDSAVYLCASNRVWATNTEAFFGQGTRLTVV.

A note on this clonotype: Compared with germline, one end of the junction differs, possibly owing to a read error. This rearrangement joins TRBV9 to TRBJ1-1; 9 bases map to TRBD1. The CDR3 is 15 residues long. The germline CDR1 and CDR2 sequences are SGDLS and YYNGEE. The CDR3 DNA reads as TGTGCCAGCAGCGCCGAAGGACAGGGGAACACTGTAGCTTTCTTT. Its protein product is CASSAEGQGNTVAFF. The entire variable domain, with the rest obtained from reference TRBV9 and TRBJ1-1, is as follows: DSGVTQTPKHLITATGQRVTLRCSPRSGDLSVYWYQQSLDQGLQFLIQYYNGEERAKGNILERFSAQQFPDLHSELNLSSLELGDSALYFCASSAEGQGNTVAFFGQGTRLTVV.

This clonotype was recorded many times. This chain joins TRBV4-1 and TRBJ1-2; D is ambiguous. Per germline, CDR1 MGHRA and CDR2 YSYEKL. This CDR3 spans 15 amino acids. Trimming removed 1 base from V and 5 bases from J, with 14 bases in between. The CDR3 coding sequence is TGCGCCAGCAGCCAAGCCTGGGGAGGAGGTTATGGCTACACCTTC. Translating it yields CASSQAWGGGYGYTF.

This clonotype was recorded at least ten times. This rearrangement joins TRBV11-2 to TRBJ2-2; D is unclear. The V end lost 5 bases, the J end lost 1 base, and 14 bases lay between the germline ends. The CDR3 has 16 amino acids. In germline, CDR1 is SGHAT, CDR2 FQNNGV. DNA of the CDR3: TGTGCCAGCAGCCCCCTCGGAGCTCGGAACACCGGGGAGCTGTTTTTT. Translated: CASSPLGARNTGELFF.

The chain has TRBV6-1 and TRBJ2-5, with D maybe TRBD1 (5 bases). Trimming left V 5 bases short and J 1 base short, with 17 bases between. This CDR3 is 16 amino acids long. Germline V gene lookup returns CDR1 MNHNS and CDR2 SASEGT. Here the CDR3 DNA reads TGTGCCAGCAGTATGTGGGGCAGGGCGACCCAAGAGACCCAGTACTTC. Encoded protein: CASSMWGRATQETQYF.

This clonotype was counted ten times or more. V gene TRBV20-1 combines with J gene TRBJ2-5; 16 bases are a match to TRBD2. CDR1 is DFQATT, CDR2 SNEGSKA, per germline (reference sequence). CDR3 size: 16 residues. V lost 5 bases, J lost 5 bases, and 8 bases stayed unmatched. This CDR3 is CSAPGTSGGEVETQYF. CDR3 nucleotides: TGCAGTGCTCCCGGGACTAGCGGGGGGGAAGTGGAGACCCAGTACTTC.

V is TRBV11-1 and J is TRBJ1-1, with a weak D call TRBD1 (6 bases). V was clipped by 5 bases and J by 2 bases, with 27 bases between them. This CDR3 has 19 residues. Germline CDR1 and CDR2: SGHAT and FQDESV (reference sequence). The CDR3 bases are TGTGCCAGCAGCCAATACCCGGGGGCGGTTTGGGGGGCTAACACTGAAGCTTTCTTT. Protein: CASSQYPGAVWGANTEAFF.

CDR3: CASSYSTGGPREAFF. The CDR3 nucleotides are TGTGCCAGCAGTTACTCGACAGGTGGACCTCGGGAGGCTTTCTTT. The chain uses TRBV6-5 and TRBJ1-1; TRBD1 might be the D (6 bases). With 0 bases removed from V and 11 bases from J, the gap between germline ends came to 19 bases. The CDR3 is made up of 15 amino acids. Germline-derived CDR1 and CDR2 are MNHEY and SVGAGI.

The chain couples TRBV6-1 to TRBJ1-5, with unresolved D. This CDR3 is built from 13 residues. CDR1 and CDR2 from the germline V gene are MNHNS and SASEGT. V dropped 7 bases and J dropped 4 bases, with 11 bases sitting between them. In DNA form, the CDR3 reads TGTGCCAGCACTCCGGCACCTAATCAGCCCCAGCATTTT. Encoded protein: CASTPAPNQPQHF.

This clonotype was seen at least ten times. J is TRBJ1-2 and V is TRBV29-1, with unresolved D. The CDR3 length is 13 residues. The germline gives CDR1 SQVTM, CDR2 ANQGSEA. The V end lost 1 base, the J end lost 4 bases, and 10 bases lay between the germline ends. The CDR3 reads CSVEGLGFYGYTF. The DNA for the CDR3 is TGCAGCGTTGAAGGGTTGGGGTTCTATGGCTACACCTTC.

The chain is built from TRBV2 and TRBJ1-5, with 7 bases fitting TRBD1. V was clipped by 5 bases and J by 3 bases; unmatched bases: 4. The CDR3 is 14 amino acids. The germline V gene has CDR1 SNHLY and CDR2 FYNNEI. The CDR3, as DNA: TGTGCCAGCAGTAGGGACAGTATCAATCAGCCCCAGCATTTT. Protein: CASSRDSINQPQHF.

The rearrangement uses TRBV12-3 or TRBV12-4 and TRBJ1-5; 7 positions agree with TRBD1. CDR3 length equals 14 residues. After removal of 7 bases from V and 7 bases from J, the junction contained 10 bases not matched to a gene. Here the CDR3 DNA reads TGTGCCAGCAACTCGCAGGGGGGAGGACAGCCCCAGCATTTT. It is translated as CASNSQGGGQPQHF.

Notes on this clonotype: At one boundary the junction diverges from the germline segment, which might be a read error. The chain joins TRBV14 to TRBJ2-2; perhaps TRBD2 as D (5 bases). The CDR3 covers 15 residues. The V gene's germline CDR1 is SGHDN and CDR2 FVKESK. In DNA, the CDR3 is TGTGCCAGCAGCCTCGGACGGTTTGTCACCGGGGAGCTGTGTTTT. This codes for CASSLGRFVTGELCF.

This clonotype was counted a few times. The chain employs TRBV5-1 and TRBJ2-5; D call uncertain. CDR3 length: 12 residues. Germline lookup yields CDR1 SGHRS and CDR2 YFSETQ. V was pared by 6 bases and J by 2 bases, with 8 bases between. The CDR3 DNA is TGCGCCAGCAAAAGAGAGCAAGAGACCCAGTACTTC. It codes for CASKREQETQYF. Based on the CDR3 plus reference TRBV5-1 and TRBJ2-5, the full variable domain is KAGVTQTPRYLIKTRGQQVTLSCSPISGHRSVSWYQQTPGQGLQFLFEYFSETQRNKGNFPGRFSGRQFSNSRSEMNVSTLELGDSALYLCASKREQETQYFGPGTRLLVL.